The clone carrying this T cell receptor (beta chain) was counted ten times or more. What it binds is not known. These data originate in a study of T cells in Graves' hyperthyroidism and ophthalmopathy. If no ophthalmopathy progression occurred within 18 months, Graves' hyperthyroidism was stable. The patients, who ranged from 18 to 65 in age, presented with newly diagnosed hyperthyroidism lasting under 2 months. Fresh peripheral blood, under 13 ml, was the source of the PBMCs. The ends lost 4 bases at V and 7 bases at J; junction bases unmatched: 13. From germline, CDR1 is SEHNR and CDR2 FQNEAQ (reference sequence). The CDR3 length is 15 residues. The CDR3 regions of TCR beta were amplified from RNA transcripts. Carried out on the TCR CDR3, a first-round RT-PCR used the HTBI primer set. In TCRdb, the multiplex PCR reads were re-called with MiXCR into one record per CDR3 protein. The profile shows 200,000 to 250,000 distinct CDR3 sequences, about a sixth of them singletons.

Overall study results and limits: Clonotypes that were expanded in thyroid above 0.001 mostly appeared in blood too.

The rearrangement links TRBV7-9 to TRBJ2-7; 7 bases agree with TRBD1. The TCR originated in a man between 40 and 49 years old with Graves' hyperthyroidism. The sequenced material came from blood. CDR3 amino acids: CASSSWGDRDEEQYF. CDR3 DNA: TGTGCCAGCAGCTCATGGGGCGACAGGGATGAGGAGCAGTACTTC.